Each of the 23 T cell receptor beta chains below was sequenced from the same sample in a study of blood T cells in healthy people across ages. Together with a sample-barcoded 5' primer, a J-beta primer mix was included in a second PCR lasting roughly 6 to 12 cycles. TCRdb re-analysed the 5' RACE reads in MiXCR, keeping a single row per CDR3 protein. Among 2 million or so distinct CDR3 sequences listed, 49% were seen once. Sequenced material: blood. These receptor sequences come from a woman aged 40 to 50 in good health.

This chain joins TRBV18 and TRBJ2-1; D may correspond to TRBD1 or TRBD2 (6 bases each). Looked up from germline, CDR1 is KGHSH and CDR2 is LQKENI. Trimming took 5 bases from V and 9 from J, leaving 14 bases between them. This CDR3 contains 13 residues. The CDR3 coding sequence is TGTGCCAGCTCATCACAGGGAGGAGGTGAGCAGTTCTTC. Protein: CASSSQGGGEQFF.

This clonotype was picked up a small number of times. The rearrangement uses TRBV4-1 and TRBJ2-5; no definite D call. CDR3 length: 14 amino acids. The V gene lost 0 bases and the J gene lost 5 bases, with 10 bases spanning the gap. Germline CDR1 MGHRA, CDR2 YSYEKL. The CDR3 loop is CASSQDEQMETQYF. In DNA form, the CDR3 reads TGCGCCAGCAGCCAAGATGAACAGATGGAGACCCAGTACTTC.

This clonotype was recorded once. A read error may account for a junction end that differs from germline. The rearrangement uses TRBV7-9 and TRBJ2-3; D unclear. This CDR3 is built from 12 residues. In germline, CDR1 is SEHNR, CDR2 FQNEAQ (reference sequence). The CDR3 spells CAGSLVQDTQYF. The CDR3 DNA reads TGTGCCGGCAGCTTAGTCCAAGATACGCAGTATTTT.

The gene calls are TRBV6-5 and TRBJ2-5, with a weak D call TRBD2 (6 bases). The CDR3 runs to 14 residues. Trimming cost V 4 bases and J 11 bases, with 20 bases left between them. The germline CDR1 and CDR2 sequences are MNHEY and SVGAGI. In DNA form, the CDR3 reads TGTGCCAGCAGTTTTCGGGGGACGGTGAATGAGCAGTACTTC. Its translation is CASSFRGTVNEQYF.

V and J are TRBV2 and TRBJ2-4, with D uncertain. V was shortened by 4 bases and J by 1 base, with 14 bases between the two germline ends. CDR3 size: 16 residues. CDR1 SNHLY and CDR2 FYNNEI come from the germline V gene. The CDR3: CASSVEGILAKNIQYF. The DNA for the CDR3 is TGTGCCAGCAGTGTAGAAGGGATCTTGGCCAAAAACATTCAGTACTTC.

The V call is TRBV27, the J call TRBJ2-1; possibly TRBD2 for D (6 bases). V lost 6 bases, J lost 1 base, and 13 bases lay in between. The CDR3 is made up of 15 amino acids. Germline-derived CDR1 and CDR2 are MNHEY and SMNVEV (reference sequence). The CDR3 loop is CASSPGLKSYNEQFF. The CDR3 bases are TGTGCCAGCAGCCCGGGACTGAAGTCCTACAATGAGCAGTTCTTC.

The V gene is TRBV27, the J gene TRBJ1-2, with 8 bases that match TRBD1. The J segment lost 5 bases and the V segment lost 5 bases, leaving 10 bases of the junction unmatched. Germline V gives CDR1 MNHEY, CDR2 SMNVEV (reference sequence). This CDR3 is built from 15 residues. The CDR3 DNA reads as TGTGCCAGCAGTAAATATCCGGGACAGGCTTATGGCTACACCTTC. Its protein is CASSKYPGQAYGYTF.

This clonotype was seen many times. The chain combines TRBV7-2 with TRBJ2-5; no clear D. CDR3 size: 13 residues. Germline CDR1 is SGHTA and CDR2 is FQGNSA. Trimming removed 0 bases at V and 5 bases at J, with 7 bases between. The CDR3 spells CASSLAGRETQYF. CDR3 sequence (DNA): TGTGCCAGCAGCTTAGCAGGAAGGGAGACCCAGTACTTC. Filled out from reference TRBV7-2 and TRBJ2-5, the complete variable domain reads GAGVSQSPSNKVTEKGKDVELRCDPISGHTALYWYRQSLGQGLEFLIYFQGNSAPDKSGLPSDRFSAERTGGSVSTLTIQRTQQEDSAVYLCASSLAGRETQYFGPGTRLLVL.

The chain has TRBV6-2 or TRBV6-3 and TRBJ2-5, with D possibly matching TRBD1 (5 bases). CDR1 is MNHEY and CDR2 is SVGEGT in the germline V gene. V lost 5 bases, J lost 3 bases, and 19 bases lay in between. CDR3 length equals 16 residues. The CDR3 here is CASSKAVVGQEETQYF. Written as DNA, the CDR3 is TGTGCCAGCAGTAAGGCGGTAGTGGGGCAAGAAGAGACCCAGTACTTC.

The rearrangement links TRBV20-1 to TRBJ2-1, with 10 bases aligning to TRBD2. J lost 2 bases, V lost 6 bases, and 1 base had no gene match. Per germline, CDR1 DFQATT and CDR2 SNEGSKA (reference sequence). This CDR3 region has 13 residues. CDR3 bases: TGCAGTGCCGGGACTAGCGCCTACAATGAGCAGTTCTTC. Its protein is CSAGTSAYNEQFF.

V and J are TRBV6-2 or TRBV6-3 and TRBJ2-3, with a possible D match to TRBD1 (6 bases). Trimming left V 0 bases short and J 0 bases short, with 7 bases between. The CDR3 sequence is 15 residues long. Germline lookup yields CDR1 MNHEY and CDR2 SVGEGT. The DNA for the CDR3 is TGTGCCAGCAGTTACTCGGACAGAAGCACAGATACGCAGTATTTT. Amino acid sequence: CASSYSDRSTDTQYF.

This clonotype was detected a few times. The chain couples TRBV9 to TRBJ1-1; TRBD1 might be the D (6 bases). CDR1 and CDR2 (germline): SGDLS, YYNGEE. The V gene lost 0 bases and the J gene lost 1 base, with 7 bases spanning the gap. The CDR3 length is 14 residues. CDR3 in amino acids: CASSVVGGNTEAFF. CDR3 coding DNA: TGTGCCAGCAGCGTAGTAGGGGGGAACACTGAAGCTTTCTTT.

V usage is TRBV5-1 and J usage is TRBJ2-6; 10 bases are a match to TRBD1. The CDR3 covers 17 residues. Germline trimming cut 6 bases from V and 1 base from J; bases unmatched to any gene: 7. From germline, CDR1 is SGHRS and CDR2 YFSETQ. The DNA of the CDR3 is TGCGCCAGCACCCCAGGACAGGGGGTTTCTGGGGCCAACGTCCTGACTTTC. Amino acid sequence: CASTPGQGVSGANVLTF.

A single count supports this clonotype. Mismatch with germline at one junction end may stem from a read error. The CDR3 nucleotides read TGTGCCGGCAGCGTACGACTAGCAAGTGGGGGTGAGCAGTTCTTC. It yields the protein CAGSVRLASGGEQFF. The rearrangement joins TRBV9 to TRBJ2-1, with TRBD2 matching 7 bases. CDR1 and CDR2 (germline): SGDLS, YYNGEE. CDR3 size: 15 residues.

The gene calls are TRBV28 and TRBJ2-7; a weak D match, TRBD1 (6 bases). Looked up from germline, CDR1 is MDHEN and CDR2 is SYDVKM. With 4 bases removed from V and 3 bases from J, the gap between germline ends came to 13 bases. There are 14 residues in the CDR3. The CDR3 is CASSSTSRGYEQYF. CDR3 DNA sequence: TGTGCCAGCAGTTCCACCTCCAGGGGCTACGAGCAGTACTTC. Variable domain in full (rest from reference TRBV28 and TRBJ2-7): DVKVTQSSRYLVKRTGEKVFLECVQDMDHENMFWYRQDPGLGLRLIYFSYDVKMKEKGDIPEGYSVSREKKERFSLILESASTNQTSMYLCASSSTSRGYEQYFGPGTRLTVT.

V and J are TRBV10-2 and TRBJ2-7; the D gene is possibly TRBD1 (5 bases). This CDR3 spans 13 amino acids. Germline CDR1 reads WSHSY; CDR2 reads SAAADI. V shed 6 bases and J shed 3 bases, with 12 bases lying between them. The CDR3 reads CASSPDTDYEQYF. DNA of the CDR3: TGCGCCAGCAGCCCGGACACTGACTACGAGCAGTACTTC.

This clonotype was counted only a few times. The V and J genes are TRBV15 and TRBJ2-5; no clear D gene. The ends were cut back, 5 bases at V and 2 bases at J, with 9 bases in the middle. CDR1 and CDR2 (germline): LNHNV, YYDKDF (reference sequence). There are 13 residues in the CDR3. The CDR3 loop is CATSVKDQETQYF. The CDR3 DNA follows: TGTGCCACCAGCGTCAAGGATCAAGAGACCCAGTACTTC. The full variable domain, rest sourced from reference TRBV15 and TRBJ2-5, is DAMVIQNPRYQVTQFGKPVTLSCSQTLNHNVMYWYQQKSSQAPKLLFHYYDKDFNNEADTPDNFQSRRPNTSFCFLDIRSPGLGDTAMYLCATSVKDQETQYFGPGTRLLVL.

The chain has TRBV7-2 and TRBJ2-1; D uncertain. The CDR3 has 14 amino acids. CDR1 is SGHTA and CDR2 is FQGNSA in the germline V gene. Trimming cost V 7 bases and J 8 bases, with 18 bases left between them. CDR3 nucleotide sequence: TGTGCCAGCACCCAGATCGGGTTTGGGTATGAGCAGTTCTTC. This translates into CASTQIGFGYEQFF.

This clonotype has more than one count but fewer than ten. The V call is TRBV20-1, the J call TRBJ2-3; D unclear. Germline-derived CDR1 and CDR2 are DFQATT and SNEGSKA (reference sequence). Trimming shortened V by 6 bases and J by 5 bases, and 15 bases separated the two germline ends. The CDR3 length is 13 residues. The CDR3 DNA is TGCAGTGCGCCCGATCGTTTAAAAGATACGCAGTATTTT. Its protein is CSAPDRLKDTQYF.

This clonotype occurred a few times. The CDR3 nucleotides are TGCAGTGCCGTAGTCGCAGATACGCAGTATTTT. Translating it yields CSAVVADTQYF. The genes are TRBV20-1 and TRBJ2-3; unclear D gene. The germline gives CDR1 DFQATT, CDR2 SNEGSKA (reference sequence). V lost 6 bases, J lost 4 bases, and 8 bases lay in between. The CDR3 consists of 11 residues.

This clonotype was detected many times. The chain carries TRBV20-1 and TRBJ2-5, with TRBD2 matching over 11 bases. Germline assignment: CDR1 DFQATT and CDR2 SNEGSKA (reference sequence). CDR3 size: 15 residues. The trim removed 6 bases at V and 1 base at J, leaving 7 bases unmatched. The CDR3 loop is CSATTSGGTQETQYF. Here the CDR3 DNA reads TGCAGTGCAACTACTAGCGGGGGCACCCAAGAGACCCAGTACTTC.

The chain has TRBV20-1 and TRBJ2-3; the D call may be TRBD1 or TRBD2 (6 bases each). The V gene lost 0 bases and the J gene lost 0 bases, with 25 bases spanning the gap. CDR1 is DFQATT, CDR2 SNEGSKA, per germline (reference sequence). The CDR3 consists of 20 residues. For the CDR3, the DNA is TGCAGTGCTAGAGATGAGCCTAAAGGGGGAGCGGGCCCTAGCACAGATACGCAGTATTTT. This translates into CSARDEPKGGAGPSTDTQYF.

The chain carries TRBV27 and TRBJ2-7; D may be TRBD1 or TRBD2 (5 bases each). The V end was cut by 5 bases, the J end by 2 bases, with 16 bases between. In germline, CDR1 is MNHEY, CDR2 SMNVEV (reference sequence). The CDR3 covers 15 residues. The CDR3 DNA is TGTGCCAGCAGTCTCGGGACGGAACAGACCTACGAGCAGTACTTC. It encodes CASSLGTEQTYEQYF.